A selection of T cell receptor beta chains follows, all from one sample in a study of long-term antiretroviral therapy in people with HIV. The assay was immunoSEQ multiplex PCR, and TCRdb's table has in-frame clones only and misses some. The sample yields under 25,000 clones, 85% to 95% seen once. Source: unsorted PBMCs, taken 7.6 years after starting antiretroviral therapy. All receptors come from a woman aged 35 to 49 with HIV. The CDR3 runs from the conserved cysteine through the conserved F or W. The D gene is left open where the match is weak. Not every row has a clone size; where given, it reads once, few, many or a size class.

CDR3nt: TGTGCCAGTAGAACCCCCGACAGGGATTCGGATGAAAAACTGTTTTTT
CDR3aa: CASRTPDRDSDEKLFF
v_gene: TRBV19
abundance: .
j_gene: TRBJ1-4
d_gene: TRBD1

CDR3nt: TGTGCCTGGAGTCGGGGGGAGACTAGCGGGGGAACGGAGACCCAGTACTTC
CDR3aa: CAWSRGETSGGTETQYF
v_gene: TRBV30
abundance: .
j_gene: TRBJ2-5
d_gene: TRBD2

CDR3nt: TGTGCCAGCAGGGGGACAGGGCGGGATTCACCCCTCCACTTT
CDR3aa: CASRGTGRDSPLHF
v_gene: TRBV7-6
abundance: .
j_gene: TRBJ1-6
d_gene: TRBD1

CDR3nt: TGTGCCAGTAGTATGCTTTGGGGCTATGGCTACACCTTC
CDR3aa: CASSMLWGYGYTF
v_gene: TRBV19
abundance: once
j_gene: TRBJ1-2
d_gene: .

CDR3nt: TGCGCCAGCTGTTCCCGGGGGCGGGACAGTTGGTCACCCCTCCACTTT
CDR3aa: CASCSRGRDSWSPLHF
v_gene: TRBV23-1
abundance: .
j_gene: TRBJ1-6
d_gene: TRBD1

CDR3nt: TGTGCCAGCAGTCCGCCGGGACTAGCGGGTGAGACCCAGTACTTC
CDR3aa: CASSPPGLAGETQYF
v_gene: TRBV27
abundance: .
j_gene: TRBJ2-5
d_gene: TRBD2

CDR3nt: TGTGCCAGCAGCGTAGGGGCAGACACTGAAGCTTTCTTT
CDR3aa: CASSVGADTEAFF
v_gene: TRBV9
abundance: .
j_gene: TRBJ1-1
d_gene: .

CDR3nt: TGTGCCAGCAGTTATCTGACAGAAGACACTGAAGCTTTCTTT
CDR3aa: CASSYLTEDTEAFF
v_gene: TRBV6-5
abundance: .
j_gene: TRBJ1-1
d_gene: .

CDR3nt: TGTGCCAGCAGTTCCCCGGACAGGGGCGAACCTGGCTACACCTTC
CDR3aa: CASSSPDRGEPGYTF
v_gene: TRBV6-5
abundance: .
j_gene: TRBJ1-2
d_gene: TRBD1

CDR3nt: TGTGCCAGCTCTCTGAACATGAACACTGAAGCTTTCTTT
CDR3aa: CASSLNMNTEAFF
v_gene: TRBV6-6
abundance: .
j_gene: TRBJ1-1
d_gene: .

CDR3nt: TGCGCCAGCGGGGGGCTAGCGGGGCTCTACAATGAGCAGTTCTTC
CDR3aa: CASGGLAGLYNEQFF
v_gene: TRBV5-1
abundance: .
j_gene: TRBJ2-1
d_gene: TRBD2

CDR3nt: TGTGCCAGTAGCTTCTCCCGGGACCTCTCAGGGGAGCAGTACTTC
CDR3aa: CASSFSRDLSGEQYF
v_gene: TRBV19
abundance: few
j_gene: TRBJ2-7
d_gene: .

CDR3nt: TGTGCCAGCAGTTACTCGAACCAGGGCGTCTCCTACGAGCAGTACTTC
CDR3aa: CASSYSNQGVSYEQYF
v_gene: TRBV6-5
abundance: .
j_gene: TRBJ2-7
d_gene: .

CDR3nt: TGTGCCAGCAGCCCGGACAGGTACTCTGGAAACACCATATATTTT
CDR3aa: CASSPDRYSGNTIYF
v_gene: TRBV7-2
abundance: .
j_gene: TRBJ1-3
d_gene: TRBD1

CDR3nt: TGTGCCATCAGTGACCGGCTAGCGGGGGGGCAGAATGAGCAGTTCTTC
CDR3aa: CAISDRLAGGQNEQFF
v_gene: TRBV10-3
abundance: .
j_gene: TRBJ2-1
d_gene: TRBD2

CDR3nt: TGTGCCAGCAAGTTCGGCTCTGGAAACACCATATATTTT
CDR3aa: CASKFGSGNTIYF
v_gene: TRBV25-1
abundance: once
j_gene: TRBJ1-3
d_gene: .

CDR3nt: TGTGCCAGTAGTATAAAACAGGGGAACTATGGCTACACCTTC
CDR3aa: CASSIKQGNYGYTF
v_gene: TRBV19
abundance: .
j_gene: TRBJ1-2
d_gene: TRBD1

CDR3nt: TGTGCCAGCTGGTCTAGGAGTCAAGAGACCCAGTACTTC
CDR3aa: CASWSRSQETQYF
v_gene: TRBV5-6
abundance: .
j_gene: TRBJ2-5
d_gene: .

CDR3nt: TGTGCCATCAGTGAGTCGAGCACAAACCCTGGGGCCAACGTCCTGACTTTC
CDR3aa: CAISESSTNPGANVLTF
v_gene: TRBV10-3
abundance: .
j_gene: TRBJ2-6
d_gene: .

CDR3nt: TGTGCCAGCCTTCCCCGGGGGGGGGCTAAGGAAGCTTTCTTT
CDR3aa: CASLPRGGAKEAFF
v_gene: TRBV6-6
abundance: .
j_gene: TRBJ1-1
d_gene: .

CDR3nt: TGTGCCAGCAGCGTAGACCCCACAGGGAACACTGAAGCTTTCTTT
CDR3aa: CASSVDPTGNTEAFF
v_gene: TRBV9
abundance: .
j_gene: TRBJ1-1
d_gene: .

CDR3nt: TGTGCCTGGAGTCCCCGGACTAGCGGGGGGGCCCCAGATACGCAGTATTTT
CDR3aa: CAWSPRTSGGAPDTQYF
v_gene: TRBV30
abundance: .
j_gene: TRBJ2-3
d_gene: TRBD2

CDR3nt: TGCGCCAGCAGCCCCACGGGGGGGAATGAGCAGTTCTTC
CDR3aa: CASSPTGGNEQFF
v_gene: TRBV5-1
abundance: .
j_gene: TRBJ2-1
d_gene: TRBD2

CDR3nt: TGTGCCTGGAGTGCACAGGGCAATCAGCCCCAGCATTTT
CDR3aa: CAWSAQGNQPQHF
v_gene: TRBV30
abundance: .
j_gene: TRBJ1-5
d_gene: .

CDR3nt: TGTGCCAGTAGTATCCCGGGGCGTGAGCAGTATTTT
CDR3aa: CASSIPGREQYF
v_gene: TRBV19
abundance: .
j_gene: TRBJ2-3
d_gene: .

CDR3nt: TGTGCCAGCAGCTTGTATACAGGGCATCAGCCCCAGCATTTT
CDR3aa: CASSLYTGHQPQHF
v_gene: TRBV7-2
abundance: .
j_gene: TRBJ1-5
d_gene: .

CDR3nt: TGTGCCAGCAGCCTGAGCGGGGCCTACAATGAGCAGTTCTTC
CDR3aa: CASSLSGAYNEQFF
v_gene: TRBV7-2
abundance: .
j_gene: TRBJ2-1
d_gene: TRBD2

CDR3nt: TGTGCCAGCAGAGAAAAGTGGACCGGGACAGGGAACTCACCCCTCCACTTT
CDR3aa: CASREKWTGTGNSPLHF
v_gene: TRBV2
abundance: once
j_gene: TRBJ1-6
d_gene: TRBD1

CDR3nt: TGTGCCAGCAGCCGGAGGGATGATTCACCCCTCCACTTT
CDR3aa: CASSRRDDSPLHF
v_gene: TRBV14
abundance: .
j_gene: TRBJ1-6
d_gene: .

CDR3nt: TGCGCCAGCAGCCAACTCCCTCGACAGGGTAAACACGAGCAGTACTTC
CDR3aa: CASSQLPRQGKHEQYF
v_gene: TRBV4-1
abundance: .
j_gene: TRBJ2-7
d_gene: TRBD1